The 11 T cell receptor beta chains below were found in one sample sequenced in a study of cytomegalovirus exposure and HLA in healthy donors. A multiplex PCR was run with 60 Vbeta primers and 13 Jbeta primers. Clones were read by immunoSEQ multiplex PCR, and TCRdb kept only the in-frame ones, dropping some. The sample lists around 120,000 clones, 75% to 85% seen once, with roughly 1.2% in the top ten. Sequencing was performed on PBMCs. These receptor sequences come from a girl aged 2 to 9 in good health and CMV-seronegative.

The V call is TRBV28, the J call TRBJ2-6, with D unclear. From germline, CDR1 is MDHEN and CDR2 SYDVKM. The CDR3 sequence is 13 residues long. V lost 3 bases and J lost 2, with 2 bases in between. CDR3 sequence (DNA): TGTGCCAGCAGTTTTACTGGGGCCAACGTCCTGACTTTC. Translating it yields CASSFTGANVLTF.

This chain links TRBV7-9 with TRBJ2-7; possible D gene TRBD2, 6 bases. Germline CDR1 and CDR2: SEHNR and FQNEAQ (reference sequence). The CDR3 extends over 13 amino acids. Trimming left V 8 bases short and J 2 bases short, with 13 bases between. The chain's CDR3 is CASAGTPAYEQYF. Here the CDR3 DNA reads TGTGCCAGCGCCGGGACTCCAGCCTACGAGCAGTACTTC.

V gene TRBV27 combines with J gene TRBJ1-6, with a possible D match to TRBD1 (5 bases). The CDR3 length is 15 residues. Trimming shortened V by 7 bases and J by 7 bases, and 17 bases separated the two germline ends. Germline CDR1 reads MNHEY; CDR2 reads SMNVEV (reference sequence). The CDR3, as DNA: TGTGCCAGCACCAAGGCGGGGGACCGGAATTCACCCCTCCACTTT. Amino acid sequence: CASTKAGDRNSPLHF.

This rearrangement joins TRBV30 to TRBJ1-2; D remains ambiguous. Trimming removed 8 bases at V and 5 bases at J, with 12 bases between. In germline, CDR1 is GTSNPN, CDR2 SVGIG (reference sequence). This CDR3 comprises 11 residues. CDR3 nucleotides: TGTGCCCGGGGAAGGGATTATGGCTACACCTTC. This codes for CARGRDYGYTF.

The chain couples TRBV6-1 to TRBJ2-3, with D possibly matching TRBD2 (6 bases). This CDR3 comprises 16 residues. The V gene lost 3 bases and the J gene lost 2 bases, with 15 bases spanning the gap. Germline-derived CDR1 and CDR2 are MNHNS and SASEGT. The CDR3: CASSDGVGGFTDTQYF. For the CDR3, the DNA is TGTGCCAGCAGTGATGGAGTGGGAGGATTCACAGATACGCAGTATTTT.

CDR3 sequence (DNA): TGTGCCAGCAGCCGGGGGGGGGACAGGGGGCGTGCTAATGAAAAACTGTTTTTT. The encoded protein is CASSRGGDRGRANEKLFF. The chain uses TRBV5-4 and TRBJ1-4, with TRBD1 matching over 12 bases. Per the germline V gene, CDR1 is SGHNT and CDR2 is YYREEE (reference sequence). This CDR3 region has 18 residues. V dropped 4 bases and J dropped 3; count of bases not matched to a gene: 10.

J is TRBJ2-3 and V is TRBV19, with D maybe TRBD2 (6 bases). Per germline, CDR1 LNHDA and CDR2 SQIVND (reference sequence). The CDR3 is 18 amino acids. V lost 2 bases and J 0 bases, leaving 18 bases between the germline ends. CDR3 amino acids: CASSIRALASSSTDTQYF. CDR3 sequence (DNA): TGTGCCAGTAGTATAAGGGCGCTAGCGAGTTCTAGCACAGATACGCAGTATTTT.

V usage is TRBV27 and J usage is TRBJ2-7; 8 bases match TRBD2. The trim removed 0 bases at V and 2 bases at J, leaving 6 bases unmatched. The CDR3 is made up of 16 amino acids. Germline loops: CDR1 MNHEY, CDR2 SMNVEV (reference sequence). The CDR3 coding sequence is TGTGCCAGCAGTTTATCGGCCCAGCGGGGGACCTACGAGCAGTACTTC. Amino acids: CASSLSAQRGTYEQYF.

The J gene is TRBJ2-7, the V gene TRBV6-5; 8 bases are shared with TRBD1. J lost 1 base, V lost 6 bases, and 8 bases had no gene match. The CDR3 extends over 15 amino acids. Germline CDR1 is MNHEY and CDR2 is SVGAGI. CDR3 nucleotides: TGTGCCAGCAGGCGCACCGGGACAGGTTCCTACGAGCAGTACTTC. It codes for CASRRTGTGSYEQYF.

V and J are TRBV30 and TRBJ2-7, with unresolved D. The CDR3 length is 16 residues. Trimming removed 0 bases at V and 3 bases at J, with 18 bases between. Germline assignment: CDR1 GTSNPN and CDR2 SVGIG (reference sequence). CDR3 sequence: CAWSVPATRILYEQYF. The CDR3, as DNA: TGTGCCTGGAGTGTACCTGCAACACGTATTCTCTACGAGCAGTACTTC.

This clone has only a few counts. Additional DNA sequences in this sample encode the identical CDR3. This chain connects TRBV6-1 to TRBJ2-1; TRBD2 agrees at 8 bases. CDR3 length: 15 residues. J was trimmed by 7 bases and V by 3 bases; bases with no gene match: 8. CDR1 MNHNS and CDR2 SASEGT come from the germline V gene. CDR3 loop: CASSEGRGVRNEQFF. The CDR3 nucleotides are TGTGCCAGCAGTGAGGGGCGGGGGGTCCGAAATGAGCAGTTCTTC.